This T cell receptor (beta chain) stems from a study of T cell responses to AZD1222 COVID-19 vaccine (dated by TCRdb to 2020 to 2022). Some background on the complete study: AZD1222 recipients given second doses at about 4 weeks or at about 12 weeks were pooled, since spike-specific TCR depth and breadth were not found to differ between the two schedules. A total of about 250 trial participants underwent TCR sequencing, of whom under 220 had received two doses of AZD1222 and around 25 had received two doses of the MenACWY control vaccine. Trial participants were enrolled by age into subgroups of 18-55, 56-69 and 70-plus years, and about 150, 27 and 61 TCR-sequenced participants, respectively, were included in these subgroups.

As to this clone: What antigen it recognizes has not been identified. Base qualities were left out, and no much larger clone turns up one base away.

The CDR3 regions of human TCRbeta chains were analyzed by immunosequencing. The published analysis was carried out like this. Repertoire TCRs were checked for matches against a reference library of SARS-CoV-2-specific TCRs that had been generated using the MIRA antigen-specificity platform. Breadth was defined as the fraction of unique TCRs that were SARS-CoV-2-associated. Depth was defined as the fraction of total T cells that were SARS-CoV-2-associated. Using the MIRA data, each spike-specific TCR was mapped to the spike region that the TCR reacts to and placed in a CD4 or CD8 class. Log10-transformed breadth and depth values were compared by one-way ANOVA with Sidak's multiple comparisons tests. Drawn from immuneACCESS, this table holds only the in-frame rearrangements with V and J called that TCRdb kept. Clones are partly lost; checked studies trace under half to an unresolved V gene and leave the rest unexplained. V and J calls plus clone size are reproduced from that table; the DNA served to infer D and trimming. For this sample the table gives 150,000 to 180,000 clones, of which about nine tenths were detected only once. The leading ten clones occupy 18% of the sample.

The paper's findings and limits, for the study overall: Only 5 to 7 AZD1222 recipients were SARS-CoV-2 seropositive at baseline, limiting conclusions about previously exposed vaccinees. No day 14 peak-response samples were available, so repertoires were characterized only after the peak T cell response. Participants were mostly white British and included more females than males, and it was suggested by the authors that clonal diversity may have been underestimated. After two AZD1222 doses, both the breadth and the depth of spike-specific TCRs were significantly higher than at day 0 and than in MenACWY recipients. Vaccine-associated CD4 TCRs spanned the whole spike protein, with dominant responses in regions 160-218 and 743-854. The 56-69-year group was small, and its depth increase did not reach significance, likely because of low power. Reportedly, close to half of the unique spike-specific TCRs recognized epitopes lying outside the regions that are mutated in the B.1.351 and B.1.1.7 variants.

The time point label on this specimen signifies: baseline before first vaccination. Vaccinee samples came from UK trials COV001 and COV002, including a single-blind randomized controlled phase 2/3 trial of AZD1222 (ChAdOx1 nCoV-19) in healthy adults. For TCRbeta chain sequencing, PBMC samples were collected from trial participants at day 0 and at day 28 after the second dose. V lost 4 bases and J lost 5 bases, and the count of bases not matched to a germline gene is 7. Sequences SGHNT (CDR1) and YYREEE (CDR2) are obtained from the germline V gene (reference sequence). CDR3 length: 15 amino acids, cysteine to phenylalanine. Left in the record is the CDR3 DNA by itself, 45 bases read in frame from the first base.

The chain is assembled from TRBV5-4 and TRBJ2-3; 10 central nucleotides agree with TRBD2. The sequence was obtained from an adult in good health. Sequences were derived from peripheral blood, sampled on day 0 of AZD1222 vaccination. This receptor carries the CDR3 CASSDRTSGIDTQYF. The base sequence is TGTGCCAGCAGCGACCGGACTAGCGGAATAGATACGCAGTATTTT.